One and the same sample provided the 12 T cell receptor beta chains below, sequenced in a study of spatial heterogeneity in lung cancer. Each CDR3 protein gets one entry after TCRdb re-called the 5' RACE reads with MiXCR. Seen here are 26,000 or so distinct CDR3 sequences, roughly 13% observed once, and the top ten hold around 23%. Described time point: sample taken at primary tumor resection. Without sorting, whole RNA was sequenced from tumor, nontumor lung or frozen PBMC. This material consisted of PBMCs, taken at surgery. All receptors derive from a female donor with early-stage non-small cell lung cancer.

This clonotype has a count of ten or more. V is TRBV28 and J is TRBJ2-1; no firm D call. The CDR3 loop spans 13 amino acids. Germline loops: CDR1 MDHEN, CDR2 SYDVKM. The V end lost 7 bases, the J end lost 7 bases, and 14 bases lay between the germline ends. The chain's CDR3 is CASNGPPRNEQFF. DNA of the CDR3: TGTGCCAGCAATGGGCCCCCTCGGAATGAGCAGTTCTTC.

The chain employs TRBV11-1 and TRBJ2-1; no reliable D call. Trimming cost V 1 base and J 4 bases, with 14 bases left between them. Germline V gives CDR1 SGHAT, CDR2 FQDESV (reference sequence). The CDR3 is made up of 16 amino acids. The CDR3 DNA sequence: TGTGCCAGCAGCTTAGACTCGCCTCACCCTTACAATGAGCAGTTCTTC. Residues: CASSLDSPHPYNEQFF.

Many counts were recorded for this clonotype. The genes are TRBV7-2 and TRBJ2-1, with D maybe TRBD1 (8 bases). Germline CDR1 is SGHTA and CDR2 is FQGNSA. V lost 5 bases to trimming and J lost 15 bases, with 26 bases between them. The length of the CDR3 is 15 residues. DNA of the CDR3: TGTGCCAGCAGCGTTGGACAGGGAGGGGTCCTTGGACGGTTCTTC. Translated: CASSVGQGGVLGRFF.

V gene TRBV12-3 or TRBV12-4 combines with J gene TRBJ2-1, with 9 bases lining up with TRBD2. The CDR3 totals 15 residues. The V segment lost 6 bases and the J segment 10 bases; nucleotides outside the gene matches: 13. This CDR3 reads CASSSFMAGGHEQFF. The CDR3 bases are TGTGCCAGCAGCTCTTTTATGGCGGGAGGGCACGAGCAGTTCTTC.

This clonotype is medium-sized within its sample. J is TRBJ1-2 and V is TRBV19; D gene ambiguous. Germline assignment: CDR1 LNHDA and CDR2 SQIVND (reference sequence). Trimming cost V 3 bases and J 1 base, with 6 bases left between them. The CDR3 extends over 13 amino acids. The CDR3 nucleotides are TGTGCCAGTAGTATCTCAGTTAACTATGGCTACACCTTC. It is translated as CASSISVNYGYTF.

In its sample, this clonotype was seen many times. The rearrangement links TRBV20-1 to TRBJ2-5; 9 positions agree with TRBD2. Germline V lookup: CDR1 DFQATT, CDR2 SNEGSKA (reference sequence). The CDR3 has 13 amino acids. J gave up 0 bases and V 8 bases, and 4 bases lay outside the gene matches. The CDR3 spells CSYSGGNQETQYF. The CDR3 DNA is TGCAGTTATAGCGGGGGTAACCAAGAGACCCAGTACTTC.

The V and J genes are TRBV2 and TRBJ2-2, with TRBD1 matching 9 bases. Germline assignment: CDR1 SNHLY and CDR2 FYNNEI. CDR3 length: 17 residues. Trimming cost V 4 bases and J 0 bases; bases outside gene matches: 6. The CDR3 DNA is TGTGCCAGCAGTGGGACACAGGGGGCCGCGAACACCGGGGAGCTGTTTTTT. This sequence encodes CASSGTQGAANTGELFF.

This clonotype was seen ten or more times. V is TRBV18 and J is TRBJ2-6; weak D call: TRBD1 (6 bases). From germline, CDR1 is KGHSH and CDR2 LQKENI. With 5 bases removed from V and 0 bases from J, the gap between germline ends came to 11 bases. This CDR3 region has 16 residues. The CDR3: CASSDGQFSGANVLTF. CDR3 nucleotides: TGTGCCAGCTCAGACGGACAGTTCTCTGGGGCCAACGTCCTGACTTTC.

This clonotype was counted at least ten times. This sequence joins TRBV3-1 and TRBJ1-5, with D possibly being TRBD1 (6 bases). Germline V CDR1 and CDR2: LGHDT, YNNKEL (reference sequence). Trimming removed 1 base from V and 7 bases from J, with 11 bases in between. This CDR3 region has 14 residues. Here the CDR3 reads CASSQGRGNQPQHF. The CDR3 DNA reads TGTGCCAGCAGCCAAGGCAGGGGTAACCAGCCCCAGCATTTT.

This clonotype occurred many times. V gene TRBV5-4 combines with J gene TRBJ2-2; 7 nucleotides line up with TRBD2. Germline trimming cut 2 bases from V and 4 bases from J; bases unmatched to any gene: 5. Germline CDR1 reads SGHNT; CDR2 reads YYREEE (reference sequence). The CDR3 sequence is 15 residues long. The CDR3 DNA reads TGTGCCAGCAGCTTAAGCGGGAAGACCACCGGGGAGCTGTTTTTT. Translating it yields CASSLSGKTTGELFF.

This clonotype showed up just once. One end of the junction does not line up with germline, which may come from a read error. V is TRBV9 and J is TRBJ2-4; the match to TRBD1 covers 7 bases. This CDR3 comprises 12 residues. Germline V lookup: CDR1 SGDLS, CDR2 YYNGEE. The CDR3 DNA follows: TGTGCCAGCAGCGCAGGGGGACCTTCATGGAGCTTC. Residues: CASSAGGPSWSF.

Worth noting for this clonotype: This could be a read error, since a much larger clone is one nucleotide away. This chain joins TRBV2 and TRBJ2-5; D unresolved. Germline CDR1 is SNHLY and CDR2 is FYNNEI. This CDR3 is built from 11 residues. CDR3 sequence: CVSSELETQYF. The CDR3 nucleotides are TGTGTCAGCAGTGAACTGGAGACCCAGTACTTC.